This TCR beta chain is drawn from a study of blood T cell repertoires in COVID-19. Study at large: COVID-19 samples from acute and convalescent phases originated in the United States, Italy and Spain. Nucleic acid was either cDNA or gDNA, and it came from T cells, B-cell-depleted T cells, or PBMCs.

This CDR3 is built from 12 residues. Looked up from germline, CDR1 is MNHEY and CDR2 is SVGEGT. The V end was cut by 4 bases, the J end by 2 bases, with 6 bases between. As processed by the authors: Quantification of nucleated cells was approximated via reference gene primer amplification. Produced via immunoSEQ multiplex PCR; TCRdb's table is partial and in-frame only. Clonal size and the V and J genes are those of that table, whereas D and trimming came from the DNA. Among around 260,000 clones listed, about 85% were seen once. This chain connects TRBV6-2 or TRBV6-3 to TRBJ2-7; D ambiguous. Sequencing used peripheral blood. The receptor was derived from a human donor in a cohort sampled during active COVID-19. CDR3: CASSFRAYEQYF. The CDR3 bases are TGTGCCAGCAGTTTCCGCGCCTACGAGCAGTACTTC.